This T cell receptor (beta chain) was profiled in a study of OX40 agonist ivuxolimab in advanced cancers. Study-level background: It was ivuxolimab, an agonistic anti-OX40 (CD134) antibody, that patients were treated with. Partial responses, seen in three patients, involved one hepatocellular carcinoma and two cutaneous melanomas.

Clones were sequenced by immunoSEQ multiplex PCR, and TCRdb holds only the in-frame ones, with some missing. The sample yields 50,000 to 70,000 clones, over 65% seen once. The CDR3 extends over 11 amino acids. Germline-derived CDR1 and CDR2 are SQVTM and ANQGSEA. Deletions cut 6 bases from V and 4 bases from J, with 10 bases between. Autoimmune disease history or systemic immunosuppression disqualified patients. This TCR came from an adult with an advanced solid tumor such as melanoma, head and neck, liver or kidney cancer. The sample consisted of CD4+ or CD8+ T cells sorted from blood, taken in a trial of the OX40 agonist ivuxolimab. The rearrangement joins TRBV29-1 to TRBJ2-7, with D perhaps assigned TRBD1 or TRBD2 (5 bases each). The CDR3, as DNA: TGCAGCGTGGGGGACGAATACGAGCAGTACTTC. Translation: CSVGDEYEQYF.